This T cell receptor beta chain was captured in a study of a mutant IDH1 vaccine in newly diagnosed glioma. Across the study: The therapy given earlier, which was standard therapy, consisted of radiotherapy, temozolomide, or both, and most of the patients received both.

TCRdb's table, derived via immunoSEQ multiplex PCR, lists solely in-frame clones and lacks some. Here the sample spans around 18,000 clones, about 95% being singletons. This sample's time point: baseline, week 1 (first vaccination visit). Treatment noted: pre-vaccination baseline after standard-of-care therapy. Germline V CDR1 and CDR2: MNHNY, SVGAGI (reference sequence). Trimming cost V 6 bases and J 6 bases, with 12 bases left between them. The CDR3 runs to 12 residues. The TCR originated in a young woman with glioma. Some clones in this sample may be carry-over from other donors' samples. The material sequenced was peripheral blood mononuclear cells (PBMCs), taken from a glioma patient treated with radiotherapy, temozolomide or both. This chain connects TRBV6-6 to TRBJ2-7, with a tentative D call TRBD1 (6 bases). CDR3: CASRPTGLEQYF. The CDR3 DNA follows: TGTGCCAGCAGACCCACAGGGCTCGAGCAGTACTTC.